This TCR beta chain was documented in a study of T-cell reconstitution after alpha-beta-depleted transplantation in children. The CDR3 has 15 residues. The germline gives CDR1 SEHNR, CDR2 FQNEAQ (reference sequence). Trimming removed 2 bases from V and 3 bases from J; junction bases left unmatched: 4. A remark on this clonotype: Its antigen is unidentified.

Regarding the study as a whole: Recipient T cells and thymic progenitors that survived gave rise to the high TCRbeta diversity observed at day 60 in some patients. Two months or so post-transplant, alpha-beta T cells reportedly derived from several hundred expanded graft clones. By one year post-transplant, T-cell counts and diversity largely arose from T cells that were newly produced.

The library targeted TCRbeta and was prepared with unique molecular identifiers. TCRdb re-called the PCR reads with MiXCR, one entry per CDR3 protein. The table has approximately 1,000,000 distinct CDR3 sequences, around 30% seen once. This receptor was identified in a boy under two years old who had a stem cell transplant for SCID, so the T cells may come from the graft donor. Material: PBMCs, mostly from graft donor cells, obtained 360 days after TCRalphabeta/CD19-depleted stem cell transplant. The chain is built from TRBV7-9 and TRBJ2-7; 10 bases line up with TRBD1. The CDR3 loop reads CASSLTRTGGYEQYF. In nucleotides, the CDR3 is TGTGCCAGCAGCTTAACAAGGACAGGGGGCTACGAGCAGTACTTC.